This T cell receptor (beta chain) was found in a study of blood T cell repertoires in COVID-19. Clones were read by immunoSEQ multiplex PCR, and TCRdb kept only the in-frame ones, dropping some. The sample yields 70,000 to 95,000 clones, over 80% seen once. The V and J ends lost 1 base and 4 bases respectively, with 11 bases between them. Germline V gives CDR1 MDHEN, CDR2 SYDVKM. The CDR3 covers 15 residues. The sample holds one count of this clone. The J gene is TRBJ1-5, the V gene TRBV28; unclear D gene. The TCR comes from a woman in her sixties or seventies with active or convalescent COVID-19. The sequenced material came from peripheral blood. CDR3 sequence reads: CASSLLRRGNQPQHF. CDR3 nucleotide sequence: TGTGCCAGCAGTTTATTGCGGCGGGGTAATCAGCCCCAGCATTTT.